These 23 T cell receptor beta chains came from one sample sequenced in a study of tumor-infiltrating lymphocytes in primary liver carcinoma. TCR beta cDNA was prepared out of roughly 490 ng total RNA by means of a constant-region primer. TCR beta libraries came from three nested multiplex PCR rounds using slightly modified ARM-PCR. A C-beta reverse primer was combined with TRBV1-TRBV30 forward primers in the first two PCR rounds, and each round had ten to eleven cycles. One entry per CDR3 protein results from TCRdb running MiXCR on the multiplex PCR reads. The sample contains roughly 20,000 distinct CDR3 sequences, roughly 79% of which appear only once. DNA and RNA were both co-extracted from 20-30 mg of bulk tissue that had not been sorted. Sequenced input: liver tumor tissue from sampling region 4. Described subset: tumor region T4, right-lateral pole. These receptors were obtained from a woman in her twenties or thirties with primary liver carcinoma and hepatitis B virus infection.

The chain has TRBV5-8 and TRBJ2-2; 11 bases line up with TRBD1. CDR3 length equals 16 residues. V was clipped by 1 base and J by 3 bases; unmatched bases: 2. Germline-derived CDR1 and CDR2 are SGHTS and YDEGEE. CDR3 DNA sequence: TGTGCCAGCAGCTTGAGGGACAGGGGGGACACCGGGGAGCTGTTTTTT. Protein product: CASSLRDRGDTGELFF.

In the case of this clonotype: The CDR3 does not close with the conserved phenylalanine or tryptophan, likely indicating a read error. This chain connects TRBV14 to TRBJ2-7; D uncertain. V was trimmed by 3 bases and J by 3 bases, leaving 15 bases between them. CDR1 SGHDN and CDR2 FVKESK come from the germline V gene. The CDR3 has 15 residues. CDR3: CASSQAAATDYEQYS. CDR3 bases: TGTGCCAGCAGCCAGGCGGCGGCTACTGACTACGAGCAGTACTCC.

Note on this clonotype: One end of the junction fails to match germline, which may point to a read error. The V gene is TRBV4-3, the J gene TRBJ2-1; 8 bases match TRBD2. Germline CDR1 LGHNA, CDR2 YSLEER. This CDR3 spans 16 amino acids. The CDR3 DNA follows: TGCGCCAGCAGCCGAGATGCGGGAGGCTCCTACAATGAGCAATTCTTC. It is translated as CASSRDAGGSYNEQFF.

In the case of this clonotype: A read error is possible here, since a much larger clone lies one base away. The chain's CDR3 is CASSMYEQGVAEQYF. The CDR3 DNA reads TGTGCCAGTAGTATGTATGAACAGGGGGTAGCCGAGCAGTACTTC. The chain is built from TRBV19 and TRBJ2-7; 8 bases are a match to TRBD1. Germline V gives CDR1 LNHDA, CDR2 SQIVND (reference sequence). This CDR3 is 15 amino acids long. Unmatched junction bases numbered 10, after V lost 3 bases and J lost 6 bases.

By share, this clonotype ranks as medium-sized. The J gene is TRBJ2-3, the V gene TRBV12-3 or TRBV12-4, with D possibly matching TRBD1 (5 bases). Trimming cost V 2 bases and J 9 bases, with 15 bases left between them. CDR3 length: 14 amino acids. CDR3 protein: CASSLSREGSTQYF. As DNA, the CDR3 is TGTGCCAGCAGTTTAAGCAGGGAAGGCTCGACGCAGTATTTT.

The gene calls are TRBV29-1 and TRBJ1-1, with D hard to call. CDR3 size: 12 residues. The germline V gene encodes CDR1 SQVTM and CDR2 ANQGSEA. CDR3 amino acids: CSVERGSTEAFF. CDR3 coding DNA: TGCAGTGTCGAGAGAGGTAGCACTGAAGCTTTCTTT.

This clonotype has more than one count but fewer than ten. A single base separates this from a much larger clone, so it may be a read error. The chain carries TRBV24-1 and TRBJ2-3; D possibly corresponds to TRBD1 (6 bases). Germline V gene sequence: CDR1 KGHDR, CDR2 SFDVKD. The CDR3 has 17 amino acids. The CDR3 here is CTTSDGIGTTPGDTQYF. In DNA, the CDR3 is TGTACCACCAGTGATGGTATAGGGACAACCCCCGGAGATACGCAGTATTTT.

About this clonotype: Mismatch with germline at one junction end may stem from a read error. The CDR3 loop is CASSLNAGRYEQHF. The DNA for the CDR3 is TGTGCCAGCAGCCTAAATGCGGGCCGCTACGAGCAGCACTTC. The rearrangement joins TRBV11-2 to TRBJ2-7; a weak D match, TRBD2 (5 bases). CDR1 SGHAT and CDR2 FQNNGV come from the germline V gene. The CDR3 runs 14 residues.

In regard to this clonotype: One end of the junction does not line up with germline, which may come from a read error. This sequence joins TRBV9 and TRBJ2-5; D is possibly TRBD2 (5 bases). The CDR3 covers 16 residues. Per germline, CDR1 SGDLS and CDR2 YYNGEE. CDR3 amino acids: CASSVAPASQLETHYF. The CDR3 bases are TGTGCCAGCAGCGTAGCTCCGGCTAGCCAGTTAGAGACCCATTACTTC.

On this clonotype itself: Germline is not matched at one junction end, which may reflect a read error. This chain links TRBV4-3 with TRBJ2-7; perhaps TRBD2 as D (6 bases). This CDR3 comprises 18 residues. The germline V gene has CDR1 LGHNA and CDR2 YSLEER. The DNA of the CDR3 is TGCGCCAGCAGTCAAGCTGTGACGGGGGATCAGATTAGCTACGAGCAGTACTTC. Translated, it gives CASSQAVTGDQISYEQYF.

The CDR3: CASIRTLNEQFF. The CDR3 DNA reads as TGTGCCAGTATCCGCACTCTCAATGAGCAGTTCTTC. The chain links TRBV7-8 to TRBJ2-1; D gene ambiguous. From germline, CDR1 is SGHVS and CDR2 FQNEAQ. The CDR3 is 12 residues long. Trimming cost V 9 bases and J 6 bases, with 12 bases left between them.

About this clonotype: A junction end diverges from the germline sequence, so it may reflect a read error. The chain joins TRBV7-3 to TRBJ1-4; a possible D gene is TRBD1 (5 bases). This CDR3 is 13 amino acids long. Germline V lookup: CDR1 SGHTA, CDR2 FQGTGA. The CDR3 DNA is TGTGCCACCAGCTTAGGACATGGTCAAAAACTGTTTTTT. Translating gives CATSLGHGQKLFF.

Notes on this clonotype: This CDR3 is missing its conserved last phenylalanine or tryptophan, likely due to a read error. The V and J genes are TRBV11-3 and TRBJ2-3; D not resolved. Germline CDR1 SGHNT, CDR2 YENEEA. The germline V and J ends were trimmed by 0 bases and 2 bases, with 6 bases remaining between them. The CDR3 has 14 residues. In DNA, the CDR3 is TGTGCCAGCAGCTTAGATGATCCCACAGATACGCAGTATCTT. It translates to CASSLDDPTDTQYL.

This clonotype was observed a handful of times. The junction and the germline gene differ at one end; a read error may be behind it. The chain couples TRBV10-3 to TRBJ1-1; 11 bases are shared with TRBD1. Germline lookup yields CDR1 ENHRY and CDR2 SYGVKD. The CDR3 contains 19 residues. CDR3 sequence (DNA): TGTGCCGTCGCTCCCCTTTACCGGGACAGGGGGGGGATGAACGCTGAAGCCTTCTTT. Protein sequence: CAVAPLYRDRGGMNAEAFF.

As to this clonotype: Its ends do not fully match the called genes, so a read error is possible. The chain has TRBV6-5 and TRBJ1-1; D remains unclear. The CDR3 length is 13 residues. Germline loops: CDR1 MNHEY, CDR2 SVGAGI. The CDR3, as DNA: TGTGTCAGCACTGAGGGAATTTACACTGAAACTTTCTTT. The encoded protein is CVSTEGIYTETFF.

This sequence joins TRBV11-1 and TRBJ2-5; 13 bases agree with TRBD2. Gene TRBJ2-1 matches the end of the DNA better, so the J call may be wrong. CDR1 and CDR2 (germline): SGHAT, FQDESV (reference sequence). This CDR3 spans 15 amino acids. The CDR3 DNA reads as TGTGCCAGCAGCTTCGGACTAGCGGGAGACAATGAGCAGTTCTTC. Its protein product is CASSFGLAGDNEQFF.

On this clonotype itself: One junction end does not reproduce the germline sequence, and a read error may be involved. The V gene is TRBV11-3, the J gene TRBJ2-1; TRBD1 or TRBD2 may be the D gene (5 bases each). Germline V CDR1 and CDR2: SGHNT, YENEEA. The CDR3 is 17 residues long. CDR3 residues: CASSLDLAGSSYDEQFF. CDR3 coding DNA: TGTGCCAGCAGCTTAGATCTGGCAGGGAGTTCCTACGATGAGCAATTCTTC.

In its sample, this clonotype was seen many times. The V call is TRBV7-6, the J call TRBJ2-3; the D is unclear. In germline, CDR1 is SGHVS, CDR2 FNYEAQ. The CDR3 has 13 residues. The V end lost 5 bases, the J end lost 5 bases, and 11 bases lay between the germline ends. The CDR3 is CASSPDWGDTQYF. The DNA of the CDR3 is TGTGCCAGCAGCCCCGACTGGGGAGATACGCAGTATTTT.

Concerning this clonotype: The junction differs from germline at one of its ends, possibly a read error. In DNA, the CDR3 is TGCGCAAGCAGCCACAAAGAGTTGGTCAATGAGCGGTTCTTC. It specifies CASSHKELVNERFF. V and J are TRBV4-3 and TRBJ2-1; no clear D. The CDR3 covers 14 residues. CDR1 is LGHNA, CDR2 YSLEER, per germline.

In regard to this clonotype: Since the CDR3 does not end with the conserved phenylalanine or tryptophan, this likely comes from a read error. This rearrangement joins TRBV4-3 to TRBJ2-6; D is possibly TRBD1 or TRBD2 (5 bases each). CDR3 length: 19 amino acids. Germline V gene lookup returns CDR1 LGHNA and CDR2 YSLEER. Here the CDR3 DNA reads TGCGCCAGCAGCCAAGAGAGTAGCGAGATATGCTCTGGGGCCAACATCCTGACTTTG. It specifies CASSQESSEICSGANILTL.

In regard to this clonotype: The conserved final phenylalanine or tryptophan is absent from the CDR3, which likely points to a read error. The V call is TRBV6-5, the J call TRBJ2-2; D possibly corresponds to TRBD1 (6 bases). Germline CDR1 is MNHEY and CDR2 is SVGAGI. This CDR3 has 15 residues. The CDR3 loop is CASSPRTAFTWELFY. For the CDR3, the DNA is TGTGCCAGCAGTCCGCGGACAGCGTTCACCTGGGAGCTGTTTTAT.

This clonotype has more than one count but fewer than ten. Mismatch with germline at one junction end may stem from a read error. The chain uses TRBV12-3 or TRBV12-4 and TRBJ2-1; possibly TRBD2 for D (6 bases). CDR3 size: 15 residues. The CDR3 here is CARSLSGTGGLEQFF. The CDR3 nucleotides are TGTGCCCGCAGCCTGTCCGGGACTGGGGGACTTGAGCAGTTCTTC.

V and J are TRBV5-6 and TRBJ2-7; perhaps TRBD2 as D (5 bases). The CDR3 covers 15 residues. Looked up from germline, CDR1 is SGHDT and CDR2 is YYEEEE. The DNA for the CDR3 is TGTAACAGCAGCTTGGTTGGTTACGGGGTCTACGAGCAGTACTTC. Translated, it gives CNSSLVGYGVYEQYF. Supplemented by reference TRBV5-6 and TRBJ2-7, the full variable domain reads DAGVTQSPTHLIKTRGQQVTLRCSPKSGHDTVSWYQQALGQGPQFIFQYYEEEERQRGNFPDRFSGHQFPNYSSELNVNALLLGDSALYLCNSSLVGYGVYEQYFGPGTRLTVT.